This TCR beta chain was found in a study of T cell repertoires in cytomegalovirus infection. Findings and limits, study-wide: Ex vivo, HLA-C-restricted CMV-specific TCR beta clonotypes prevailed over the rest of the response. Identification of carriers of CMV plus the relevant HLA was achieved through cumulative public TCR beta family frequency.

Comments on this clonotype: Its antigen is not known.

TCRdb itself ran the reads through MiXCR, one entry per CDR3 protein. This sample has around 240,000 distinct CDR3 sequences, with about 23% found just once. This receptor was obtained from a human donor in good health (CMV status not recorded). Some clones in this sample may be carry-over from other donors' samples. Material for sequencing was CD8+ T cells from PBMCs.

In nucleotides, the CDR3 is TGTGCCAGTACCCTGGGACGGTTGAACACTGAAGCTTTCTTT. The encoded protein is CASTLGRLNTEAFF. The chain recombines TRBV19 with TRBJ1-1, with a possible D match to TRBD1 (5 bases). V gave up 7 bases and J gave up 0 bases, with 12 bases separating them. The CDR3 has 14 residues. In germline, CDR1 is LNHDA, CDR2 SQIVND (reference sequence).